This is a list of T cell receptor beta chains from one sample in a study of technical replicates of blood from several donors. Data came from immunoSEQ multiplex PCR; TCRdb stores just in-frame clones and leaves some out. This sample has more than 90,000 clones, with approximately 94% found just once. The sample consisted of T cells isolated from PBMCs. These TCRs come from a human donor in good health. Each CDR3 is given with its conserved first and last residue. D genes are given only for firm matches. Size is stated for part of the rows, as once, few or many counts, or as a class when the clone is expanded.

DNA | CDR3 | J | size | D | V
TGTGCCAGCAGTGAACCCCTGACTAGTCAGGAGACCCAGTACTTC | CASSEPLTSQETQYF | TRBJ2-5 | NA | NA | TRBV2
TGTGCCAGCAGTCTCGTCGGACAGGGCATCCACGAGCAGTACTTC | CASSLVGQGIHEQYF | TRBJ2-7 | NA | TRBD1 | TRBV28
TGTGCCAGCAGCGTAGGACAAGAGAACACTGAAGCTTTCTTT | CASSVGQENTEAFF | TRBJ1-1 | once | NA | TRBV9
TGTGCCAGCAGTCCATCCGGGACTAATGAAAAACTGTTTTTT | CASSPSGTNEKLFF | TRBJ1-4 | NA | NA | TRBV6-5
TGTGCCAGCAGCTTCTATTACAGGGGAGCCTCTTACAATGAGCAGTTCTTC | CASSFYYRGASYNEQFF | TRBJ2-1 | NA | TRBD1 | TRBV5-6
TGTGCCAGCAGTGAGCTCCCAGGAAAAGCAACTAATGAAAAACTGTTTTTT | CASSELPGKATNEKLFF | TRBJ1-4 | NA | NA | TRBV6-4
TGTGCCAGTAGTAGGCAGGCCCCGAGCACCGGGGAGCTGTTTTTT | CASSRQAPSTGELFF | TRBJ2-2 | NA | NA | TRBV19
TGTGCCAGCAGCTTGGTCGGAGGAGTGAAAAACATTCAGTACTTC | CASSLVGGVKNIQYF | TRBJ2-4 | NA | NA | TRBV5-6
TGTGCCAGCAGTCCGGACAGGCCGAACACCGGGGAGCTGTTTTTT | CASSPDRPNTGELFF | TRBJ2-2 | NA | TRBD1 | TRBV5-4
TGTGCTAGTGGTTTGGGGGACAGGGTGGCAGATACGCAGTATTTT | CASGLGDRVADTQYF | TRBJ2-3 | NA | TRBD1 | TRBV12-5
TGTGCCAGCAGTAACAGGGTAACCTACGAGCAGTACTTC | CASSNRVTYEQYF | TRBJ2-7 | NA | NA | TRBV2
TGTGCCAGTAGTATAAATGGGCGCCTTGAAGCTTTCTTT | CASSINGRLEAFF | TRBJ1-1 | NA | NA | TRBV19
TGTGCCAGCAGCGTAGACGGGACAATTTTCGCTGGAAACACCATATATTTT | CASSVDGTIFAGNTIYF | TRBJ1-3 | NA | NA | TRBV9
TGTGCCAGCAGCTTCGGGACTAGCGGGGGGACCGGGGAGCTGTTTTTT | CASSFGTSGGTGELFF | TRBJ2-2 | NA | TRBD2 | TRBV7-3
TGTGCCAGCAGCTTGGGGCGGGGCGAGCAGTTCTTC | CASSLGRGEQFF | TRBJ2-1 | NA | NA | TRBV5-6
TGTGCCAGCAGCATTAGCGGGGGGCCTTCCTACGAGCAGTACTTC | CASSISGGPSYEQYF | TRBJ2-7 | NA | TRBD2 | TRBV6-5
TGTGCCAGCAGCGTAGGTCAGGGGAGTCAGCCCCAGCATTTT | CASSVGQGSQPQHF | TRBJ1-5 | NA | NA | TRBV9
TGTGCCAGCAGCCCAGGGCGGTTACAGTACTTC | CASSPGRLQYF | TRBJ2-7 | once | NA | TRBV6-6
TGCGCCAGCAGCTTGTATACCGGGGGGAACACTGAAGCTTTCTTT | CASSLYTGGNTEAFF | TRBJ1-1 | NA | NA | TRBV5-1
TGTGCCAGCAGCGTGACTAGCGGGAGAGGGGAGCAGTACTTC | CASSVTSGRGEQYF | TRBJ2-7 | NA | TRBD2 | TRBV9
TGTGCCAGCAGCTTAGCGCCTTTGGACAGGAGCTCCTACGAGCAGTACTTC | CASSLAPLDRSSYEQYF | TRBJ2-7 | NA | TRBD1 | TRBV7-9
TGCGCCAGCAGCCAAGGTCAGGGGCCCAGCTCCTACGAGCAGTACTTC | CASSQGQGPSSYEQYF | TRBJ2-7 | NA | NA | TRBV4-1
TGCGCCAGCAGCCCCGGGACTTTGACGCCTCATAGCAATCAGCCCCAGCATTTT | CASSPGTLTPHSNQPQHF | TRBJ1-5 | NA | NA | TRBV4-1
TGTGCCAGCACCCTAGCGGGGTCTAGCACAGATACGCAGTATTTT | CASTLAGSSTDTQYF | TRBJ2-3 | NA | TRBD2 | TRBV6-5
TGTGCCAGCAGCTTACATTCGGCGGGGGATAACTATGGCTACACCTTC | CASSLHSAGDNYGYTF | TRBJ1-2 | NA | NA | TRBV7-6
TGTGCCAGTAGTATCCAGGGTTATGCGACTGAGCAGTTCTTC | CASSIQGYATEQFF | TRBJ2-1 | NA | NA | TRBV19
TGTGCCAGCAGCTTAGCGCCCGGACAGGGAGGTCGACAAGAGACCCAGTACTTC | CASSLAPGQGGRQETQYF | TRBJ2-5 | NA | TRBD1 | TRBV7-9
TGCGCCAGCAGCTTGGCCCCACAGGGTCATTACGAGCAGTACTTC | CASSLAPQGHYEQYF | TRBJ2-7 | NA | NA | TRBV5-1
TGTGCCAGCTCACTAGCGGGAGGAAGCGATGAGCAGTTCTTC | CASSLAGGSDEQFF | TRBJ2-1 | NA | TRBD2 | TRBV18
TGTGCCAGCAGCTTTCACCCAGACAGAGCCTTTAACTTC | CASSFHPDRAFNF | TRBJ2-7 | NA | NA | TRBV7-9
TGTGCCAGCAGTGACTCGTACAGGAACACCGGGGAGCTGTTTTTT | CASSDSYRNTGELFF | TRBJ2-2 | NA | NA | TRBV6-4
TGCGCCAGCAGTCGGGACAGGGGGCGAGTGCAGTACTTC | CASSRDRGRVQYF | TRBJ2-7 | few | TRBD1 | TRBV10-1
TGTGCTAGTGGTTTGGGGACTAGCGGCGACGAGCAGTACTTC | CASGLGTSGDEQYF | TRBJ2-7 | NA | TRBD2 | TRBV12-5
TGCGCCAGCAGTGACGGACTAGCGGGAGTCTATGAGCAGTTCTTC | CASSDGLAGVYEQFF | TRBJ2-1 | NA | TRBD2 | TRBV10-1
TGTGCCAGTAGTGGAACTGACAGGTCCAATAGCAATCAGCCCCAGCATTTT | CASSGTDRSNSNQPQHF | TRBJ1-5 | NA | NA | TRBV19
TGTGCCAGCAGTTTTGACAGAGCCTACGAGCAGTACTTC | CASSFDRAYEQYF | TRBJ2-7 | NA | NA | TRBV28
TGTGCCAGCAGCTCCTTCCTAGCGGAGGGGGTGAACGAGCAGTTCTTC | CASSSFLAEGVNEQFF | TRBJ2-1 | NA | NA | TRBV28
TGTGCCAGCAGCCTTCAGGGTGAAGGCTACACCTTC | CASSLQGEGYTF | TRBJ1-2 | NA | NA | TRBV14
TGTGCCAGTAGACATCAGGGGGCTGAAGCTTTCTTT | CASRHQGAEAFF | TRBJ1-1 | NA | TRBD1 | TRBV19
TGTGCCAGCAGTGCCCTCGGGGGTAGCACTGAAGCTTTCTTT | CASSALGGSTEAFF | TRBJ1-1 | NA | NA | TRBV6-4